This is a list of T cell receptor beta chains from one sample in a study of shared clonotypes between healthy human individuals. Some clones are missing from TCRdb's copy, which holds only in-frame ones; the method was immunoSEQ multiplex PCR. The sample carries 550,000 to 700,000 clones, about three quarters recorded once. The material sequenced was memory CD4+ T cells sorted from blood. These receptors all stem from a woman in her thirties in good health. CDR3s include the opening cysteine and the closing phenylalanine or tryptophan. D genes are given only for firm matches. Only some rows state a clone size, as once, few, many or a class for expanded clones.

v_call,clone_size,j_call,d_call,cdr3_nt,cdr3_aa
TRBV7-2,-,TRBJ1-2,TRBD1,TGTGCCAGCAGCTTAGCCTACAGGGGTCGCTACACCTTC,CASSLAYRGRYTF
TRBV6-5,-,TRBJ1-1,-,TGTGCCAGCAATCATCTTAGGGACACTGAAGCTTTCTTT,CASNHLRDTEAFF
TRBV28,-,TRBJ1-4,TRBD1,TGTGCCAGCACCGCTCCGGGACAGGGGAATGAAAAACTGTTTTTT,CASTAPGQGNEKLFF
TRBV10-3,-,TRBJ2-1,TRBD2,TGTGCCATCACTTTGACTAGCGGGAGGGTCGACAATGAGCAGTTCTTC,CAITLTSGRVDNEQFF
TRBV19,-,TRBJ1-1,TRBD1,TGTGCCAGTATGGACAGGGCCTTAGGCACTGAAGCTTTCTTT,CASMDRALGTEAFF
TRBV4-2,-,TRBJ2-5,TRBD2,TGTGCCAGCAGCCTATTTAAATCCTGGGGGGAGGGGGAGACCCAGTACTTC,CASSLFKSWGEGETQYF
TRBV6-5,-,TRBJ1-1,-,TGTGCCAGCAGTTACTCGGCAGATGGGCGCCTTCCTTTCTTT,CASSYSADGRLPFF
TRBV29-1,-,TRBJ1-1,-,TGCAGCGTTGAAGGGCGCGCTTTCTTT,CSVEGRAFF
TRBV11-2,-,TRBJ2-1,-,TGTGCCAGCAGCTTAACAGGATACAATGAGCAGTTCTTC,CASSLTGYNEQFF
TRBV5-1,once,TRBJ2-5,-,TGCGCCAGCAGCTTAACAAACGGGGCGGAGACCCAGTACTTC,CASSLTNGAETQYF
TRBV19,few,TRBJ1-4,-,TGTGCCAGTAGTCCAGTTCGACAGCCAACTAATGAAAAACTGTTTTTT,CASSPVRQPTNEKLFF
TRBV30,-,TRBJ1-1,TRBD1,TGTGCCTGGAGCTCCGGGACAGGGGTGGCCACTGAAGCTTTCTTT,CAWSSGTGVATEAFF
TRBV5-8,-,TRBJ2-1,TRBD2,TGTGCCAGCAGCCTTGGCCTAGCGGCTTACAATGAGCAGTTCTTC,CASSLGLAAYNEQFF
TRBV5-1,-,TRBJ1-5,TRBD1,TGCGCCAGCAGCCCGTGGACAGGGGCTAATCAGCCCCAGCATTTT,CASSPWTGANQPQHF
TRBV5-1,-,TRBJ1-3,-,TGCGCCAGCAGAAGAGAGGCACTTTCTGGAAACACCATATATTTT,CASRREALSGNTIYF
TRBV19,-,TRBJ2-7,TRBD1,TGTGCCAGTAGGGGGACAGGGGGCCTACAAGAGCAGTACTTC,CASRGTGGLQEQYF
TRBV18,-,TRBJ1-1,-,TGTGCCAGCTCACCACCGGGGTTGGGTAGCACTGAAGCTTTCTTT,CASSPPGLGSTEAFF
TRBV27,once,TRBJ2-7,-,TGTGCCAGCAGTTCGTCATGGGGGCTCATGAGAAACGAGCAGTACTTC,CASSSSWGLMRNEQYF
TRBV7-9,-,TRBJ2-1,TRBD2,TGTGCCAGCAGCATAAGCGGGAGCTCCTACAATGAGCAGTTCTTC,CASSISGSSYNEQFF
TRBV5-4,once,TRBJ1-4,-,TGTGCCAGCAGCCGGGTGGGGCCTGATGAAAAACTGTTTTTT,CASSRVGPDEKLFF
TRBV11-2,-,TRBJ2-5,TRBD2,TGTGCCAGCAGCTTAGTAGCGGGGGGCTCTGAGACCCAGTACTTC,CASSLVAGGSETQYF
TRBV2,-,TRBJ1-6,-,TGTGCCAGCATGGGTCTCGGGAATTCACCCCTCCACTTT,CASMGLGNSPLHF
TRBV5-8,-,TRBJ1-4,-,TGTGCCAGCAGCGGGCGCGCAGGGAATCAAAAACTGTTTTTT,CASSGRAGNQKLFF
TRBV10-3,-,TRBJ1-5,-,TGTGCCATCAGTGAGCTTAGGGACAATCAGCCCCAGCATTTT,CAISELRDNQPQHF
TRBV11-3,-,TRBJ2-1,-,TGTGCCAGCAGCTTAGATCCCTGGAGTGAGCAGTTCTTC,CASSLDPWSEQFF
TRBV4-1,many,TRBJ2-2,-,TGCGCCAGCAGCTTCCTAAACTCTCCGGACCCCGGGGAGCTGTTTTTT,CASSFLNSPDPGELFF
TRBV2,-,TRBJ1-5,-,TGTGCCAGCAGTGGTCTGGGGCTAAGCAATCAGCCCCAGCATTTT,CASSGLGLSNQPQHF
TRBV5-1,-,TRBJ2-1,-,TGCGCCAGCAGCCGGACCCGTCTCGGACCCGGGGACTCCTACAATGAGCAGTTCTTC,CASSRTRLGPGDSYNEQFF
TRBV10-3,few,TRBJ2-2,TRBD1,TGTGCCATCAGGTCGGACAGGGGGGACACCGGGGAGCTGTTTTTT,CAIRSDRGDTGELFF
TRBV7-8,-,TRBJ2-1,-,TGTGCCAGCAGCTTCGATGGGCAGAACCACAATGAGCAGTTCTTC,CASSFDGQNHNEQFF
TRBV19,-,TRBJ2-7,-,TGTGCCAGTAGTACCCAGACAGGCCTCTCCTACGAGCAGTACTTC,CASSTQTGLSYEQYF
TRBV9,-,TRBJ2-3,-,TGTGCCAGCAGCCCCCAGGCCTCCAACCCAAGGACAGATACGCAGTATTTT,CASSPQASNPRTDTQYF
TRBV28,-,TRBJ1-1,TRBD1,TGTGCCAGCGCCCTGCTTGGGACAGGGGTTAACACTGAAGCTTTCTTT,CASALLGTGVNTEAFF
TRBV28,-,TRBJ1-5,TRBD1,TGTGCCAGCAGTTTACAGGGGGCTACCGATAGCAATCAGCCCCAGCATTTT,CASSLQGATDSNQPQHF
TRBV28,-,TRBJ2-3,TRBD1,TGTGCCAGCAGTTTACTTACAGGGGGCACAGATACGCAGTATTTT,CASSLLTGGTDTQYF
TRBV10-3,once,TRBJ2-1,-,TGTGCCATCAGTGAGTCATCCGGATCCTACAATGAGCAGTTCTTC,CAISESSGSYNEQFF
TRBV25-1,-,TRBJ2-2,-,TGTGCCAGCAGTGAACTAGAAAACACCGGGGAGCTGTTTTTT,CASSELENTGELFF
TRBV2,once,TRBJ1-3,-,TGTGCCAGCAGTGAAGGTCCACGCTCTGGAAACACCATATATTTT,CASSEGPRSGNTIYF
TRBV6-6,few,TRBJ1-1,-,TGTGCCAGCAGGATCGGACAGACTGAAGCTTTCTTT,CASRIGQTEAFF
TRBV30,-,TRBJ2-7,-,TGTGCCTGGAGTAGAACAGGGTACCACGAGCAGTACTTC,CAWSRTGYHEQYF
TRBV29-1,-,TRBJ2-4,TRBD1,TGCAGCGTGGGGACAGCAGGAAACATTCAGTACTTC,CSVGTAGNIQYF